These 30 T cell receptor beta chains were sequenced from one sample in a study of blood T cell repertoires in COVID-19. Measured with immunoSEQ multiplex PCR; TCRdb has only the in-frame clones, and not every one. Among roughly 130,000 clones listed, roughly 86% were seen once. Specimen: peripheral blood. These receptors all stem from a woman aged 55-70 years with acute or convalescent COVID-19.

This chain uses TRBV27 with TRBJ1-3; maybe TRBD1 (5 bases). The CDR3 sequence is 14 residues long. Trimming shortened V by 4 bases and J by 8 bases, and 15 bases separated the two germline ends. CDR1 is MNHEY and CDR2 is SMNVEV in the germline V gene (reference sequence). The CDR3 loop is CASSSRGLGDTIYF. The CDR3 DNA reads as TGTGCCAGCAGTTCCCGGGGACTGGGCGACACCATATATTTT.

In its sample, this clone was seen a few times. This chain links TRBV5-5 with TRBJ2-5; TRBD2 agrees at 12 bases. In germline, CDR1 is SGHKS, CDR2 YYEKEE (reference sequence). V lost 0 bases and J lost 4; bases outside the gene matches: 4. The CDR3 sequence is 16 residues long. Here the CDR3 DNA reads TGTGCCAGCAGCTTGGTTCTAGCGGGAGGGGGAGAGACCCAGTACTTC. Translation gives CASSLVLAGGGETQYF.

The genes are TRBV5-4 and TRBJ2-3; D may be TRBD2 (7 bases). There are 15 residues in the CDR3. The V gene lost 4 bases and the J gene lost 0 bases, with 12 bases spanning the gap. Germline CDR1 SGHNT, CDR2 YYREEE (reference sequence). CDR3 nucleotides: TGTGCCAGCAGCAAGGGGGGGCAGAGCACAGATACGCAGTATTTT. Amino acids: CASSKGGQSTDTQYF.

The chain employs TRBV2 and TRBJ1-5; TRBD1 aligns across 10 bases. CDR3 length: 15 residues. After removal of 5 bases from V and 5 bases from J, the junction contained 6 bases not matched to a gene. Germline assignment: CDR1 SNHLY and CDR2 FYNNEI. CDR3 in DNA: TGTGCCAGCAGTTGGGACAGGGGTCGATATCAGCCCCAGCATTTT. Translating it yields CASSWDRGRYQPQHF.

The sample holds a few counts of this clone. The chain joins TRBV5-1 to TRBJ1-1, with 8 bases lining up with TRBD1. Trimming at V came to 1 base and at J to 3 bases, leaving 8 bases not matched to a gene. The CDR3 totals 16 residues. Looked up from germline, CDR1 is SGHRS and CDR2 is YFSETQ. For the CDR3, the DNA is TGCGCCAGCAGCTTGAACAGACAGGGGCCTTACACTGAAGCTTTCTTT. Its translation is CASSLNRQGPYTEAFF. Based on the CDR3 plus reference TRBV5-1 and TRBJ1-1, the full variable domain is KAGVTQTPRYLIKTRGQQVTLSCSPISGHRSVSWYQQTPGQGLQFLFEYFSETQRNKGNFPGRFSGRQFSNSRSEMNVSTLELGDSALYLCASSLNRQGPYTEAFFGQGTRLTVV.

This clone has just a few counts. The chain carries TRBV28 and TRBJ1-5, with D possibly matching TRBD1 (5 bases). Germline assignment: CDR1 MDHEN and CDR2 SYDVKM. This CDR3 comprises 14 residues. Trimming took 2 bases from V and 3 from J, leaving 8 bases between them. CDR3 region: CASSLDSFNQPQHF. CDR3 coding DNA: TGTGCCAGCAGTTTAGACAGCTTCAATCAGCCCCAGCATTTT.

The chain links TRBV10-2 to TRBJ2-1; D gene ambiguous. This CDR3 has 15 amino acids. Trimming took 6 bases from V and 0 from J, leaving 12 bases between them. Germline CDR1 reads WSHSY; CDR2 reads SAAADI. Written as DNA, the CDR3 is TGCGCCAGCAGCCCCTTGAGAAACTCCTACAATGAGCAGTTCTTC. Its protein product is CASSPLRNSYNEQFF.

The V and J genes are TRBV5-1 and TRBJ2-3, with D perhaps matching TRBD2 (6 bases). The CDR3 covers 14 residues. The V end lost 5 bases, the J end lost 2 bases, and 12 bases lay between the germline ends. Looked up from germline, CDR1 is SGHRS and CDR2 is YFSETQ. In DNA, the CDR3 is TGCGCCAGCAGTCGCGGGACCATCACAGATACGCAGTATTTT. Translating it yields CASSRGTITDTQYF.

The J gene is TRBJ1-3, the V gene TRBV2; D remains unclear. Between the trimmed V and J ends, which lost 6 bases and 2 bases, there was a span of 8 bases. CDR3 length: 13 residues. Germline loops: CDR1 SNHLY, CDR2 FYNNEI. The CDR3 sequence is CASRDGAGNTIYF. The CDR3 DNA is TGTGCCAGCAGGGATGGAGCTGGAAACACCATATATTTT.

This chain connects TRBV24-1 to TRBJ2-3; D possibly corresponds to TRBD1 (6 bases). Trimming pared 3 bases from V and 8 bases from J, leaving 17 bases between. Germline values: CDR1 KGHDR, CDR2 SFDVKD. The CDR3 contains 15 residues. CDR3 amino acids: CATSDPRDIGGTQYF. The CDR3 DNA reads as TGTGCCACCAGTGATCCCCGGGACATAGGGGGTACGCAGTATTTT.

V is TRBV20-1 and J is TRBJ1-5; D is possibly TRBD1 (6 bases). CDR3 length equals 13 residues. From germline, CDR1 is DFQATT and CDR2 SNEGSKA (reference sequence). V was shortened by 3 bases and J by 5 bases, with 11 bases between the two germline ends. The CDR3 reads CSASVGGDQPQHF. The CDR3 DNA is TGCAGTGCTAGTGTAGGGGGGGATCAGCCCCAGCATTTT.

J is TRBJ1-1 and V is TRBV10-3; 8 nucleotides line up with TRBD1. The CDR3 has 13 amino acids. Per the germline V gene, CDR1 is ENHRY and CDR2 is SYGVKD. The ends lost 10 bases at V and 10 bases at J; junction bases unmatched: 14. CDR3 sequence reads: CATWTQGAGVAFF. The DNA for the CDR3 is TGTGCCACCTGGACCCAGGGGGCAGGGGTAGCTTTCTTT.

The CDR3 reads CASSLPQEAGELFF. The DNA of the CDR3 is TGTGCCAGCAGCCTACCGCAAGAAGCCGGGGAGCTGTTTTTT. The V gene is TRBV7-9, the J gene TRBJ2-2; D ambiguous. The V end was cut by 5 bases, the J end by 6 bases, with 13 bases between. The CDR3 consists of 14 residues. Germline V gene lookup returns CDR1 SEHNR and CDR2 FQNEAQ (reference sequence).

The rearrangement links TRBV10-3 to TRBJ1-3; 7 bases are shared with TRBD1. Germline values: CDR1 ENHRY, CDR2 SYGVKD. The ends lost 4 bases at V and 4 bases at J; junction bases unmatched: 7. CDR3 length: 15 amino acids. CDR3 sequence: CAISVAGGSGNTIYF. The DNA for the CDR3 is TGTGCCATCAGTGTGGCAGGGGGATCGGGAAACACCATATATTTT.

The chain is built from TRBV19 and TRBJ1-5; 8 bases are a match to TRBD1. The CDR3 loop spans 15 amino acids. Trimming at V came to 4 bases and at J to 7 bases, leaving 9 bases not matched to a gene. Germline V gene data show CDR1 as LNHDA and CDR2 as SQIVND (reference sequence). CDR3 DNA sequence: TGTGCCAGTAGTAGAGGACAGGGCCAGGGACAGCCCCAGCATTTT. This translates into CASSRGQGQGQPQHF.

This chain joins TRBV6-1 and TRBJ1-2, with a tentative D call TRBD1 (5 bases). Germline V gene sequence: CDR1 MNHNS, CDR2 SASEGT. V lost 1 base and J lost 4, with 10 bases in between. The CDR3 is 14 amino acids. CDR3 DNA sequence: TGTGCCAGCAGTGAAGGGGGGGTCGGCTATGGCTACACCTTC. Translating it yields CASSEGGVGYGYTF.

This sequence joins TRBV21-1 and TRBJ1-6. TRBV21-1 is termed a pseudogene. This CDR3 has 13 residues. In nucleotides, the CDR3 is TGTGCCAGTCCCCCCGGGAAATTATCACCCCTCCACTTT. Its translation is CASPPGKLSPLHF.

The chain links TRBV2 to TRBJ1-2; 10 bases align to TRBD1. From germline, CDR1 is SNHLY and CDR2 FYNNEI. Unmatched junction bases numbered 8, after V lost 6 bases and J lost 4 bases. This CDR3 region has 15 residues. The CDR3 region is CASRGTGVWGYGYTF. As DNA, the CDR3 is TGTGCCAGCAGGGGGACAGGGGTCTGGGGCTATGGCTACACCTTC.

This chain links TRBV5-1 with TRBJ1-3; TRBD1 matches 7 bases. The CDR3 consists of 16 residues. The V gene end was trimmed by 4 bases and the J gene end by 0 bases; junction bases not matched to a gene: 7. CDR1 and CDR2 from the germline V gene are SGHRS and YFSETQ. The CDR3 is CASSLYTGVSGNTIYF. In DNA, the CDR3 is TGCGCCAGCAGCCTATACACAGGGGTCTCTGGAAACACCATATATTTT. Combining the CDR3 with reference TRBV5-1 and TRBJ1-3 gives the whole variable domain KAGVTQTPRYLIKTRGQQVTLSCSPISGHRSVSWYQQTPGQGLQFLFEYFSETQRNKGNFPGRFSGRQFSNSRSEMNVSTLELGDSALYLCASSLYTGVSGNTIYFGEGSWLTVV.

The CDR3 region has the DNA TGCGCCAGCCCCCCCGGGGATGGCTACACCTTC. Translating gives CASPPGDGYTF. V is TRBV23-1 and J is TRBJ1-2; D gene unclear. TRBV23-1 is an ORF for which the function is uncertain. The CDR3 spans 11 residues. The V gene lost 8 bases and the J gene lost 6 bases, with 10 bases spanning the gap.

The chain employs TRBV14 and TRBJ2-7; TRBD2 matches at 10 bases. Germline V lookup: CDR1 SGHDN, CDR2 FVKESK. CDR3 size: 18 residues. Losses at the gene ends were 1 base for V and 0 bases for J; bases not matched to a gene: 9. The CDR3 nucleotides read TGTGCCAGCAGCCAAGCAAGCGGGAGGGGAACTAGCTCCTACGAGCAGTACTTC. Its protein product is CASSQASGRGTSSYEQYF. The complete variable domain, with remaining parts taken from reference TRBV14 and TRBJ2-7, reads EAGVTQFPSHSVIEKGQTVTLRCDPISGHDNLYWYRRVMGKEIKFLLHFVKESKQDESGMPNNRFLAERTGGTYSTLKVQPAELEDSGVYFCASSQASGRGTSSYEQYFGPGTRLTVT.

V gene TRBV18 combines with J gene TRBJ1-4, with 8 bases lining up with TRBD1. CDR1 and CDR2 from the germline V gene are KGHSH and LQKENI. V gave up 3 bases and J gave up 0 bases; unmatched junction bases: 12. The CDR3 is 19 residues long. CDR3 nucleotide sequence: TGTGCCAGCTCACCGGACAGCCCGGGACAGGTTGCAACTAATGAAAAACTGTTTTTT. It codes for CASSPDSPGQVATNEKLFF. Full variable domain (rest looked up from reference TRBV18 and TRBJ1-4): NAGVMQNPRHLVRRRGQEARLRCSPMKGHSHVYWYRQLPEEGLKFMVYLQKENIIDESGMPKERFSAEFPKEGPSILRIQQVVRGDSAAYFCASSPDSPGQVATNEKLFFGSGTQLSVL.

The chain couples TRBV24-1 to TRBJ2-2, with D maybe TRBD2 (6 bases). Trimming removed 5 bases from V and 5 bases from J, with 23 bases in between. CDR1 KGHDR and CDR2 SFDVKD come from the germline V gene. The CDR3 length is 18 residues. The CDR3 is CATSGSRGRMGGTGELFF. In nucleotides, the CDR3 is TGTGCCACCAGTGGCTCGAGGGGCCGAATGGGGGGAACCGGGGAGCTGTTTTTT.

The chain is built from TRBV29-1 and TRBJ2-5, with D possibly being TRBD1 (6 bases). This CDR3 has 13 residues. CDR1 SQVTM and CDR2 ANQGSEA come from the germline V gene. Trimming removed 3 bases from V and 2 bases from J, with 10 bases in between. DNA for the CDR3: TGCAGCGTTGATTTGACAGGACAAGAGACCCAGTACTTC. This codes for CSVDLTGQETQYF.

J is TRBJ1-3 and V is TRBV12-3 or TRBV12-4; the D is unclear. Trimming removed 3 bases at V and 4 bases at J, with 7 bases between. The CDR3 contains 13 residues. CDR3 bases: TGTGCCAGCAGTTTCTCGGGGGGAAACACCATATATTTT. Encoded protein: CASSFSGGNTIYF.

This clone was seen a single time. This chain uses TRBV7-9 with TRBJ1-4; 7 bases map to TRBD1. Trimming at V came to 5 bases and at J to 4 bases, leaving 10 bases not matched to a gene. The CDR3 is 16 amino acids. Germline loops: CDR1 SEHNR, CDR2 FQNEAQ (reference sequence). CDR3 in amino acids: CASSPDRARGNEKLFF. DNA of the CDR3: TGTGCCAGCAGCCCAGACAGGGCGCGGGGTAATGAAAAACTGTTTTTT.

This chain connects TRBV6-5 to TRBJ1-5; no clear D gene. The CDR3 is made up of 14 amino acids. CDR1 is MNHEY, CDR2 SVGAGI, per germline. V was trimmed by 5 bases and J by 6 bases, leaving 14 bases between them. The CDR3 sequence: CASSPSGRSQPQHF. CDR3 nucleotides: TGTGCCAGCAGTCCATCCGGGAGGAGTCAGCCCCAGCATTTT.

The chain is built from TRBV10-3 and TRBJ2-1; 13 bases map to TRBD2. The CDR3 extends over 18 amino acids. CDR1 ENHRY and CDR2 SYGVKD come from the germline V gene. The V gene end was trimmed by 4 bases and the J gene end by 4 bases; junction bases not matched to a gene: 10. CDR3 bases: TGTGCCATCAGTGGTCCCCGACTAGCGGGAGGAAATTACAATGAGCAGTTCTTC. Translated: CAISGPRLAGGNYNEQFF.

The V and J genes are TRBV11-2 and TRBJ2-7; tentatively, D is TRBD2 (5 bases). This CDR3 is 15 amino acids long. Germline V CDR1 and CDR2: SGHAT, FQNNGV. Trimming removed 4 bases from V and 4 bases from J, with 17 bases in between. CDR3 loop: CASSSLTTILYEQYF. The CDR3 coding sequence is TGTGCCAGCAGCTCCCTGACTACGATCCTGTACGAGCAGTACTTC.

Note on this clone: At one of its ends the junction is not consistent with the germline gene, which may arise from a read error. This sample includes further DNA sequences coding for the same CDR3. The chain couples TRBV6-2 or TRBV6-3 to TRBJ1-1; possibly TRBD1 for D (5 bases). Germline V gene sequence: CDR1 MNHEY, CDR2 SVGEGT. The CDR3 contains 16 residues. CDR3: CASSYPPGGIHTEAFF. CDR3 DNA: TGTGCCAGCAGTTACCCCCCCGGGGGGATCCACACCGAAGCTTTCTTT.